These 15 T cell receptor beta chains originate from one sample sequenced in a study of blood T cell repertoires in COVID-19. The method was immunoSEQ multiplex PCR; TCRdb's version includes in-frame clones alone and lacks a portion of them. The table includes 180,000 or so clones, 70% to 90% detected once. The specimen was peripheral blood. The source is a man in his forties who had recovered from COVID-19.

CDR3: CASRIDRVNSYEQYF. For the CDR3, the DNA is TGTGCCAGCAGGATAGACAGGGTCAACTCCTACGAGCAGTACTTC. The chain employs TRBV28 and TRBJ2-7, with 7 bases lining up with TRBD1. Germline V gives CDR1 MDHEN, CDR2 SYDVKM. The CDR3 extends over 15 amino acids. The trim removed 6 bases at V and 0 bases at J, leaving 8 bases unmatched.

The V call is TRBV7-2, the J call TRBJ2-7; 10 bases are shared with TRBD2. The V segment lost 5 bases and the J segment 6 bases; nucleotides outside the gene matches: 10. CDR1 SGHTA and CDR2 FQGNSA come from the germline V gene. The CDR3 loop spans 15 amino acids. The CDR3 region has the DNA TGTGCCAGCAGCCGCGGGACTAGCGACTTGAGCGAGCAGTACTTC. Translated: CASSRGTSDLSEQYF.

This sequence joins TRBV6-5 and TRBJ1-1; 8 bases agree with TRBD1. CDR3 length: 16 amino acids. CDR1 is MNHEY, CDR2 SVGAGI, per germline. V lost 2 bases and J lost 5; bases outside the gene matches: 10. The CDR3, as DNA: TGTGCCAGCAGTTACGTTACGACAGGGGAGGGGACTGAAGCTTTCTTT. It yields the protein CASSYVTTGEGTEAFF.

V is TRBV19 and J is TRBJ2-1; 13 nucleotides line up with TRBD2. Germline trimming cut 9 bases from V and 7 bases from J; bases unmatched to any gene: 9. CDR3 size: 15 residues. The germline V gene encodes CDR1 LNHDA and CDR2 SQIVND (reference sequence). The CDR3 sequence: CASRPGTSGANEQFF. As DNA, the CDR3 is TGTGCCAGCCGTCCCGGGACTAGCGGGGCGAATGAGCAGTTCTTC.

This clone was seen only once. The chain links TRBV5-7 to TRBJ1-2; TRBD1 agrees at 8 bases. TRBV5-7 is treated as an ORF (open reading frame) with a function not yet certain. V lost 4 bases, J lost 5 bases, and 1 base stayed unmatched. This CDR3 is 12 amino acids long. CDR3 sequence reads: CASSRDRYGYTF. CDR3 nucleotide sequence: TGTGCCAGCAGCCGGGACAGGTATGGCTACACCTTC.

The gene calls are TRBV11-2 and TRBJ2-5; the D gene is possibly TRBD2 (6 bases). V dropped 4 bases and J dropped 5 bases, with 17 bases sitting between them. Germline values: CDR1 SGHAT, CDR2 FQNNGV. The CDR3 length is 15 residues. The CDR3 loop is CASSSRLRGGETQYF. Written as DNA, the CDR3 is TGTGCCAGCAGCTCCCGACTGCGGGGCGGGGAGACCCAGTACTTC. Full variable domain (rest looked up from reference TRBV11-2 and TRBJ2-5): EAGVAQSPRYKIIEKRQSVAFWCNPISGHATLYWYQQILGQGPKLLIQFQNNGVVDDSQLPKDRFSAERLKGVDSTLKIQPAKLEDSAVYLCASSSRLRGGETQYFGPGTRLLVL.

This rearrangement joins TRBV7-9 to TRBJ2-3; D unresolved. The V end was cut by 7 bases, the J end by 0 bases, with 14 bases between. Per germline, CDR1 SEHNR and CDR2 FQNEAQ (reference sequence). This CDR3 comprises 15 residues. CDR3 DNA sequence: TGTGCCAGCAACCCCCCGCGGTCTAGCACAGATACGCAGTATTTT. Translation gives CASNPPRSSTDTQYF. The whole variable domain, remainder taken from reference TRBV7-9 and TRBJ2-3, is DTGVSQNPRHKITKRGQNVTFRCDPISEHNRLYWYRQTLGQGPEFLTYFQNEAQLEKSRLLSDRFSAERPKGSFSTLEIQRTEQGDSAMYLCASNPPRSSTDTQYFGPGTRLTVL.

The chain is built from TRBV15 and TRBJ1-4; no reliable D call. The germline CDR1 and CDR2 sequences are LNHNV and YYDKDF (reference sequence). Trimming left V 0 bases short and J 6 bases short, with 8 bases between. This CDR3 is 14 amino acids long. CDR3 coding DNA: TGTGCCACCAGCAGAGATCACAGTGATGAAAAACTGTTTTTT. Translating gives CATSRDHSDEKLFF.

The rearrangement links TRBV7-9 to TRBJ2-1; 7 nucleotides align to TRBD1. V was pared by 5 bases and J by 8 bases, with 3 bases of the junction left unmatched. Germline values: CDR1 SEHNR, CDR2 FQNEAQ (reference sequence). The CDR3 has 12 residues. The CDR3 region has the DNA TGTGCCAGCAGCCGACAGGGCCATGAGCAGTTCTTC. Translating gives CASSRQGHEQFF.

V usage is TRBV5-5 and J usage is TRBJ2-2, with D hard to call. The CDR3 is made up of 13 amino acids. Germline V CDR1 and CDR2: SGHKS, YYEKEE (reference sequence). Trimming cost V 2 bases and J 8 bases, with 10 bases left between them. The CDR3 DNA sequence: TGTGCCAGCAGCTTTCCCGCGGCGGGGGAGCTGTTTTTT. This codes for CASSFPAAGELFF.

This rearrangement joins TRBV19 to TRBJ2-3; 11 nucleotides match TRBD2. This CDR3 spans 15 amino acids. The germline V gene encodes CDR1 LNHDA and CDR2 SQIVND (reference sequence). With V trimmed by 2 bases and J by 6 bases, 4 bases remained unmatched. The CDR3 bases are TGTGCCAGTAGTATAACTGCTAGCGGGGGGGATACGCAGTATTTT. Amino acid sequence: CASSITASGGDTQYF.

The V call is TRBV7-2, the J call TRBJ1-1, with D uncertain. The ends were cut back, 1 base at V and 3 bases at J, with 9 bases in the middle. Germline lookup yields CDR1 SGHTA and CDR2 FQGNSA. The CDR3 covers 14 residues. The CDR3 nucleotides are TGTGCCAGCAGCTTAGGCGGGGTGTACACTGAAGCTTTCTTT. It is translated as CASSLGGVYTEAFF.

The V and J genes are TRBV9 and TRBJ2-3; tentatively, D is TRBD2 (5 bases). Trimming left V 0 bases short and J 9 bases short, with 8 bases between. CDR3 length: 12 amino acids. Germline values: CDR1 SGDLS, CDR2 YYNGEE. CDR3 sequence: CASSVGEGTQYF. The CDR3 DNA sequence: TGTGCCAGCAGCGTAGGCGAGGGCACGCAGTATTTT. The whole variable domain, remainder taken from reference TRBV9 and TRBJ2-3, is DSGVTQTPKHLITATGQRVTLRCSPRSGDLSVYWYQQSLDQGLQFLIQYYNGEERAKGNILERFSAQQFPDLHSELNLSSLELGDSALYFCASSVGEGTQYFGPGTRLTVL.

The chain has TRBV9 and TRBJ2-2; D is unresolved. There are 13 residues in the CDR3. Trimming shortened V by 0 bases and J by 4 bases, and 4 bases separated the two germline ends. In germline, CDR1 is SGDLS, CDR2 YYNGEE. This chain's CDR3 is CASSVDGTGELFF. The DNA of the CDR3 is TGTGCCAGCAGCGTAGACGGCACCGGGGAGCTGTTTTTT.

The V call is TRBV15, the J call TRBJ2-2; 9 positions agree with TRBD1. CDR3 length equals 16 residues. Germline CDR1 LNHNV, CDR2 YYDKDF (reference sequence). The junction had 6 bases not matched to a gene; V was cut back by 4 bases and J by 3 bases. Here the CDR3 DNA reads TGTGCCACCAGCACCAGACAGGGGGGCGACACCGGGGAGCTGTTTTTT. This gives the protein CATSTRQGGDTGELFF.